Here is one T cell receptor beta chain with its context. Its antigen is currently unknown. In the PCR, 60 Vbeta and 13 Jbeta primers were used. Assay: immunoSEQ multiplex PCR; the TCRdb copy retains only in-frame clones and omits some. Of fewer than 200,000 clones in the sample, less than 90% are singletons; the top ten hold 1.5% to 2%. This CDR3 region has 17 residues. V was pared by 1 base and J by 4 bases, with 17 bases between. CDR1 is SEHNR, CDR2 FQNEAQ, per germline (reference sequence). The sample belongs to a study of cytomegalovirus exposure and HLA in healthy donors. Study background: Membership in the Caucasian-associated ancestry cluster was found for about 84% of 300 to 500 genotyped donors. Study outcomes and limitations: Most observed TCR sequences were rare, whereas some public TCRs were detected in many donors. Earlier results showed most TCR beta V segments being productive about 87% or about 30% of the time. Presence/absence results assume similar sequencing depth per donor, which may not hold.

The sequence derives from a man aged 50 to 59 in good health and CMV-seronegative. Material for sequencing was PBMCs. This chain uses TRBV7-9 with TRBJ1-3; D gene ambiguous. The CDR3 DNA reads as TGTGCCAGCAGCTTAGAGGCCTTTGGAGGATACGGAAACACCATATATTTT. Its translation: CASSLEAFGGYGNTIYF.